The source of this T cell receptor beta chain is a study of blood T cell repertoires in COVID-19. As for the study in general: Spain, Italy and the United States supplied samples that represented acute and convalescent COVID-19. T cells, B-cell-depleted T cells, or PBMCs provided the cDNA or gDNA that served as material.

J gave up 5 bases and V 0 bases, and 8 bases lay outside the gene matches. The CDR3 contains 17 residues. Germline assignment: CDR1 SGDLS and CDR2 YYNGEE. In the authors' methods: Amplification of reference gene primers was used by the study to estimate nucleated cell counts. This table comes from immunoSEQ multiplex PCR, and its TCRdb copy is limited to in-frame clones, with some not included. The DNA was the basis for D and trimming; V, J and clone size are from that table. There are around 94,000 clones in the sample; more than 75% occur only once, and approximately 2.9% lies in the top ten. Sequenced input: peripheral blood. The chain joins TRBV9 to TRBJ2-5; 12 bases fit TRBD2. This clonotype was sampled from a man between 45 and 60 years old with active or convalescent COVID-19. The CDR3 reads CASSVGGGTSGRETQYF. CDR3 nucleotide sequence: TGTGCCAGCAGCGTAGGTGGCGGGACTAGCGGGCGGGAGACCCAGTACTTC.